This T cell receptor beta chain was sequenced in a study of identifying expanded T cells in peripheral blood (dated by TCRdb to the late 2010s). As for the study more broadly: Technical replicates were generated by sequencing separate aliquots of the same genomic DNA pool, and four replicates were compared pairwise. General findings and caveats noted by the study authors: It was expected by the authors that biological variance in healthy repertoires might increase further over much longer intervals, such as months to years. In all healthy donors, the variance in clone template counts between samples taken about 14 days apart rose significantly as total template count increased. Across all healthy-donor time intervals, the beta-binomial model significantly lowered both the number of clones called differentially abundant and the false-positive rate. Between technical replicates the binomial model flagged approximately 1.2 differentially abundant clones, whereas over about 2 weeks the binomial model flagged about 16.4 and over approximately four weeks approximately 20.

The immunoSEQ Assay, which uses bias-controlled multiplex PCR amplification of genomic DNA, was used to profile TCRbeta CDR3 regions. For the original study's pipeline: The absolute abundance of each unique TCRbeta CDR3 region was quantified after sequences were collapsed and filtered. Two models were used to test differential abundance: a binomial model (Fisher-equivalent) and a beta-binomial model that adds time-dependent variance fitted from healthy donors. Clones with fewer than 5 combined templates were removed, and differential abundance was called for clones with a Benjamini-Hochberg FDR below 0.01. Beta-binomial variance was modeled as a function of total template count across the two samples using the form v = (b*log(k)+a)^2. In its TCRdb copy, this immuneACCESS table keeps in-frame sequences only and misses some clones. Where compared with another copy, unresolved V genes explain less than half of these, and the others have no known cause. V and J calls and clone size are given by that table; D and trimming were obtained from the DNA. A total of 85,000 to 100,000 clones appear in this sample, roughly 88% of them only once. Under 4.5% of the sample is taken by the ten largest.

During the collection period, no infections or other immune events were recorded for the healthy donors. Blood repertoires from healthy donors were used as a training cohort for calibrating time-dependent variance in a beta-binomial model of differential abundance of T-cell clones. The training cohort included 10 or so healthy donors, of whom 3 were female and 7 were male. Donor ages ranged from about 29 to 70 years, with an average of 43 years. Whole blood was collected from each healthy donor at three time points spaced two to three weeks apart and obtained from a commercial supplier. For immunosequencing, genomic DNA was extracted from unsorted whole blood. Including the terminal cysteine and phenylalanine, the CDR3 comprises 16 residues. Of the read, only the CDR3 DNA is kept; its 48 bases are in frame from base 1. CDR1 and CDR2 are read off the germline V gene as SGHAT and FQNNGV. At the junction V is shortened by 5 bases and J by 2 bases, with 17 bases in between.

Concerning this clone itself: Its antigen is unknown. Qualities for individual bases were not recorded, and no much larger clone is one base off.

The chain was built from TRBV11-2 and TRBJ2-3; TRBD2 is perhaps the D gene, given 7 matching bases. Sequencing was carried out using blood. The receptor was derived from a person between 18 and 70 years old in good health. The DNA sequence is given as TGTGCCAGCAGCAAAGGGGGGGGAGGCTACACAGATACGCAGTATTTT. Its coded protein is CASSKGGGGYTDTQYF.